The rows below give T cell receptor beta chains drawn from one sample of a study of regulatory T cells in long-lasting Graves disease. From the multiplex PCR reads, TCRdb called clonotypes with MiXCR, one entry per CDR3 protein. The sample holds hundreds of thousands of distinct CDR3 sequences, about 16% seen once. This sample also appeared in a second study, on T cells in Graves' hyperthyroidism and ophthalmopathy.

The sequences come from peripheral blood mononuclear cells (PBMCs), collected at new diagnosis, from a patient treated with antithyroid drugs. The source of these receptors is a young man with Graves disease. Both conserved end residues are part of each CDR3. The D gene is left open where the match is weak. Size values are once, few and many counts, or a class for expanded clones, and some rows have none.

d_gene: -
v_gene: TRBV5-6
j_gene: TRBJ2-5
abundance: -
CDR3nt: TGTGCCAGCAGGTTCGGACGAGAGACCCAGTACTTC
CDR3aa: CASRFGRETQYF

d_gene: -
v_gene: TRBV30
j_gene: TRBJ2-3
abundance: few
CDR3nt: TGTGCCTGCCGAGGAGTGGGGACACAACTCCCTAGCACAGATACGCAGTATTTT
CDR3aa: CACRGVGTQLPSTDTQYF

d_gene: -
v_gene: TRBV20-1
j_gene: TRBJ2-2
abundance: many
CDR3nt: TGCAGTGCTAGCGAGTTGGTTTGGAACACCGGGGAGCTGTTTTTT
CDR3aa: CSASELVWNTGELFF

d_gene: TRBD2
v_gene: TRBV20-1
j_gene: TRBJ2-3
abundance: -
CDR3nt: TGCAGTGCTGAGGGACTAGCGGGAGGGCCTATCGATCGGGATACGCAGTATTTT
CDR3aa: CSAEGLAGGPIDRDTQYF

d_gene: TRBD2
v_gene: TRBV28
j_gene: TRBJ2-2
abundance: many
CDR3nt: TGTGCCCTCAGGGCTAGCGGGCTCGCGAACACCGGGGAGCTGTTTTTT
CDR3aa: CALRASGLANTGELFF

d_gene: -
v_gene: TRBV3-1
j_gene: TRBJ2-3
abundance: -
CDR3nt: TGTGCCAGCAGCCAAAGTGGGACACCAGATACGCAGTATTTT
CDR3aa: CASSQSGTPDTQYF

d_gene: -
v_gene: TRBV6-1
j_gene: TRBJ1-2
abundance: -
CDR3nt: TGTGCCAGCCTGGCAGGGACCGGCTACACCTTC
CDR3aa: CASLAGTGYTF

d_gene: TRBD2
v_gene: TRBV29-1
j_gene: TRBJ2-3
abundance: -
CDR3nt: TGCAGCGTTGAAGAGGGACTAGCGGGAGTCGGGGTTAGCACAGATACGCAGTATTTT
CDR3aa: CSVEEGLAGVGVSTDTQYF

d_gene: -
v_gene: TRBV30
j_gene: TRBJ1-1
abundance: many
CDR3nt: TGTGCCTGGGTAAGGGGGAACACTGAAGCTTTCTTT
CDR3aa: CAWVRGNTEAFF

d_gene: -
v_gene: TRBV2
j_gene: TRBJ2-2
abundance: many
CDR3nt: TGTGCCAGCAGACGGGATCGCGGGGAGCTGTTTTTT
CDR3aa: CASRRDRGELFF

d_gene: TRBD2
v_gene: TRBV20-1
j_gene: TRBJ2-5
abundance: -
CDR3nt: TGCAGTGCTAGAGCCAGAGAACTAGCGGGAGCGGCGGAGACCCAGTACTTC
CDR3aa: CSARARELAGAAETQYF

d_gene: TRBD1
v_gene: TRBV2
j_gene: TRBJ2-1
abundance: many
CDR3nt: TGTGCCAGCCAAGGACAGGGCTACAATGAGCAGTTCTTC
CDR3aa: CASQGQGYNEQFF

d_gene: TRBD1
v_gene: TRBV2
j_gene: TRBJ2-2
abundance: many
CDR3nt: TGTGCCAGCAGTGTGGACAGGGGAGACACCGGGGAGCTGTTTTTT
CDR3aa: CASSVDRGDTGELFF

d_gene: -
v_gene: TRBV20-1
j_gene: TRBJ2-5
abundance: few
CDR3nt: TGCAGTGCTAGAGTTATGGCCCATGTCGAGACCCAGTACTTC
CDR3aa: CSARVMAHVETQYF

d_gene: -
v_gene: TRBV6-2/TRBV6-3
j_gene: TRBJ2-5
abundance: many
CDR3nt: TGTGCCAGCAGTTACTCTGGGTCAGCAGAGACCCAGTACTTC
CDR3aa: CASSYSGSAETQYF

d_gene: TRBD2
v_gene: TRBV11-3
j_gene: TRBJ2-5
abundance: -
CDR3nt: TGTGCCAGCAGCTTAGGGGCTAGCGGAGCAAGAGAGACCCAGTACTTC
CDR3aa: CASSLGASGARETQYF

d_gene: TRBD2
v_gene: TRBV3-1
j_gene: TRBJ2-1
abundance: -
CDR3nt: TGTGCCAGCAGCCAAGCTAGCGGGCTTGCTAGGGAGCAGTTCTTC
CDR3aa: CASSQASGLAREQFF

d_gene: -
v_gene: TRBV3-1
j_gene: TRBJ2-1
abundance: -
CDR3nt: TGTGCCAGCAGCCAAGATTCGGGCGGGCCAACCTACAATGAGCAGTTCTTC
CDR3aa: CASSQDSGGPTYNEQFF

d_gene: -
v_gene: TRBV3-1
j_gene: TRBJ2-1
abundance: few
CDR3nt: TGTGCCAGCAGCCATGCCGGGACAACCAATGAGCAGTTCTTC
CDR3aa: CASSHAGTTNEQFF

d_gene: -
v_gene: TRBV2
j_gene: TRBJ2-7
abundance: many
CDR3nt: TGTGCCAGCAGTGAAGGGGGCGGGCTCTCCTACGAGCAGTACTTC
CDR3aa: CASSEGGGLSYEQYF

d_gene: -
v_gene: TRBV28
j_gene: TRBJ1-1
abundance: -
CDR3nt: TGTGCCAGCAGACCCCCGAACACTGAAGCTTTCTTT
CDR3aa: CASRPPNTEAFF

d_gene: -
v_gene: TRBV24-1
j_gene: TRBJ2-1
abundance: many
CDR3nt: TGTGCCACCAGTGATCCGTCGCAGGGTGGCAATGAGCAGTTCTTC
CDR3aa: CATSDPSQGGNEQFF

d_gene: -
v_gene: TRBV24-1
j_gene: TRBJ2-7
abundance: -
CDR3nt: TGTGCCACCAGTGGGACCTCTCCATACGAGCAGTACTTC
CDR3aa: CATSGTSPYEQYF

d_gene: TRBD1
v_gene: TRBV7-9
j_gene: TRBJ1-2
abundance: -
CDR3nt: TGTGCCAGCAGCTCAGCTCGGGACCCAGGGGGCGGCTACACCTTC
CDR3aa: CASSSARDPGGGYTF

d_gene: TRBD1
v_gene: TRBV5-1
j_gene: TRBJ1-3
abundance: few
CDR3nt: TGTGCCAGCAGCTTCCAGGGGGCATTTGGAAACACCATATATTTT
CDR3aa: CASSFQGAFGNTIYF

d_gene: TRBD2
v_gene: TRBV9
j_gene: TRBJ2-1
abundance: few
CDR3nt: TGTGCCAGCAGCGAGCTGGGACTAGCGGGAGGTGAGCAGTTCTTC
CDR3aa: CASSELGLAGGEQFF

d_gene: -
v_gene: TRBV28
j_gene: TRBJ2-1
abundance: many
CDR3nt: TGTGCCAGCAGACAGGGAGGGTCTTATTATGAGCAGTTCTTC
CDR3aa: CASRQGGSYYEQFF

d_gene: TRBD2
v_gene: TRBV27
j_gene: TRBJ2-6
abundance: -
CDR3nt: TGTGCCAGCAGTTTGACGGGCGGGAGGGCCTCTGGGGCCAACGTCCTGACTTTC
CDR3aa: CASSLTGGRASGANVLTF

d_gene: TRBD2
v_gene: TRBV11-1
j_gene: TRBJ2-1
abundance: many
CDR3nt: TGTGCCAGCAGAGCTATGGGGACTAGCGTATTGGATGAGCAGTTCTTC
CDR3aa: CASRAMGTSVLDEQFF